What follows is one T cell receptor beta chain and its context. The entry originates in a study of blood T cell repertoires in COVID-19. For the study at large: COVID-19 samples, acute and convalescent, were from the United States, Italy and Spain. PBMCs, B-cell-depleted T cells, or T cells were the source of the cDNA or gDNA that made up the material.

Methods used by the authors: Nucleated cell counts were estimated from reference gene primer amplification. Sequencing was performed with immunoSEQ multiplex PCR; in TCRdb, only in-frame clones are kept and a portion is missing. Clone size and the V and J calls come from that table; the DNA yielded D and trimming. The sample holds fewer than 100,000 clones, roughly 89% seen once. Trimming cost V 5 bases and J 5 bases, with 16 bases left between them. This CDR3 has 14 residues. Germline CDR1 reads SGHTS; CDR2 reads YDEGEE. Sequencing used peripheral blood. The J gene is TRBJ2-5, the V gene TRBV5-8, with TRBD2 as a possible D gene (6 bases). The sequence was collected from a human donor in a cohort sampled during active COVID-19. The CDR3 DNA sequence: TGTGCCAGCAGAAGCTGGGGAGGACGGGAGACCCAGTACTTC. Its protein product is CASRSWGGRETQYF.